One and the same sample provided the 23 T cell receptor beta chains below, sequenced in a study of OX40 agonist ivuxolimab in advanced cancers. Assay used: immunoSEQ multiplex PCR; TCRdb lists only in-frame clones, some missing. The repertoire includes 75,000 to 100,000 clones, about 84% of them detected once, and roughly 5% sits in the top ten. This specimen was CD4+ or CD8+ T cells sorted from blood, taken in a trial of the OX40 agonist ivuxolimab. These receptors originate from an adult with an advanced solid tumor such as melanoma, head and neck, liver or kidney cancer.

This clone was picked up one time. This sequence joins TRBV6-5 and TRBJ2-7, with D perhaps TRBD2 (5 bases). The CDR3 has 15 amino acids. Germline CDR1 MNHEY, CDR2 SVGAGI. The germline V and J ends were trimmed by 0 bases and 3 bases, with 12 bases remaining between them. CDR3 DNA sequence: TGTGCCAGCAGTTACTCGCGGGTTGATTTCTACGAGCAGTACTTC. Amino acid sequence: CASSYSRVDFYEQYF.

The V call is TRBV5-1, the J call TRBJ1-1; D may be TRBD1 (6 bases). The CDR3 runs 15 residues. Germline CDR1 reads SGHRS; CDR2 reads YFSETQ. Trimming took 0 bases from V and 5 from J, leaving 14 bases between them. CDR3 protein: CASSLGWGAGTEAFF. As DNA, the CDR3 is TGCGCCAGCAGCTTGGGTTGGGGGGCAGGGACTGAAGCTTTCTTT.

The V call is TRBV7-2, the J call TRBJ1-2; D is perhaps TRBD1 (5 bases). V shed 3 bases and J shed 3 bases, with 11 bases lying between them. Looked up from germline, CDR1 is SGHTA and CDR2 is FQGNSA. The CDR3 sequence is 14 residues long. CDR3 DNA: TGTGCCAGCAGCTTTGGAGGGGTCGACTATGGCTACACCTTC. Encoded protein: CASSFGGVDYGYTF. Looking up the rest from reference TRBV7-2 and TRBJ1-2 gives the full variable domain: GAGVSQSPSNKVTEKGKDVELRCDPISGHTALYWYRQSLGQGLEFLIYFQGNSAPDKSGLPSDRFSAERTGGSVSTLTIQRTQQEDSAVYLCASSFGGVDYGYTFGSGTRLTVV.

The rearrangement links TRBV12-5 to TRBJ2-3; D might be TRBD1 (5 bases). The CDR3 has 14 residues. Germline CDR1 reads LGHNT; CDR2 reads FRNRAP. V was clipped by 7 bases and J by 1 base, with 12 bases between them. CDR3 in amino acids: CASASAGRTDTQYF. CDR3 nucleotide sequence: TGTGCTAGTGCCTCGGCAGGGCGCACAGATACGCAGTATTTT.

This clone was seen a handful of times. The CDR3 nucleotides read TGTGCCAGCAGCCCGATGGGCGGAGCTAACTATGGCTACACCTTC. Its translation is CASSPMGGANYGYTF. This sequence joins TRBV4-2 and TRBJ1-2; D not resolved. V was trimmed by 4 bases and J by 0 bases, leaving 12 bases between them. This CDR3 spans 15 amino acids. Germline values: CDR1 LGHNA, CDR2 YNFKEQ.

The CDR3 spells CASSQEGQTFWNTEAFF. In DNA form, the CDR3 reads TGTGCCAGCAGCCAAGAGGGACAGACCTTTTGGAACACTGAAGCTTTCTTT. J is TRBJ1-1 and V is TRBV14; 7 nucleotides match TRBD1. The V segment lost 0 bases and the J segment 1 base; nucleotides outside the gene matches: 8. The CDR3 spans 17 residues. Germline CDR1 is SGHDN and CDR2 is FVKESK.

CDR3 DNA sequence: TGTGCTAGTGGTCTATGGGACAGCGAAAAACTGTTTTTT. Translated: CASGLWDSEKLFF. V usage is TRBV12-5 and J usage is TRBJ1-4; 7 bases align to TRBD1. The V segment lost 5 bases and the J segment 8 bases; nucleotides outside the gene matches: 5. The CDR3 sequence is 13 residues long. Germline assignment: CDR1 LGHNT and CDR2 FRNRAP.

As DNA, the CDR3 is TGTGCCAGCAGTTGGGTAGGGGGCGAGAACACCGGGGAGCTGTTTTTT. This translates into CASSWVGGENTGELFF. The rearrangement links TRBV6-6 to TRBJ2-2, with TRBD1 matching over 7 bases. The CDR3 is 16 residues long. J was trimmed by 1 base and V by 4 bases; bases with no gene match: 6. The V gene's germline CDR1 is MNHNY and CDR2 SVGAGI (reference sequence).

The V call is TRBV27, the J call TRBJ2-7; 8 bases match TRBD1. In germline, CDR1 is MNHEY, CDR2 SMNVEV (reference sequence). The CDR3 extends over 16 amino acids. V gave up 5 bases and J gave up 3 bases; unmatched junction bases: 12. CDR3 coding DNA: TGTGCCAGCAGTAACTACGACAGGGGACCCAACTACGAGCAGTACTTC. It yields the protein CASSNYDRGPNYEQYF.

V and J are TRBV4-2 and TRBJ1-5, with D possibly TRBD1 on 5 matching bases. From germline, CDR1 is LGHNA and CDR2 YNFKEQ. The CDR3 is 17 amino acids. Between the trimmed V and J ends, which lost 0 bases and 8 bases, there was a span of 20 bases. The CDR3 bases are TGTGCCAGCAGCCAAGAAGGATATGCGGGGCGCGTGGAGCCCCAGCATTTT. Protein product: CASSQEGYAGRVEPQHF.

The chain employs TRBV2 and TRBJ2-1; either TRBD1 or TRBD2 may fit D (6 bases each). This CDR3 contains 17 residues. Germline CDR1 is SNHLY and CDR2 is FYNNEI. V was cut by 4 bases and J by 5 bases, with 21 bases left in between. The CDR3 spells CASSGPPGATLDNEQFF. In nucleotides, the CDR3 is TGTGCCAGCAGTGGACCTCCGGGGGCCACGTTGGACAATGAGCAGTTCTTC.

The chain couples TRBV11-3 to TRBJ2-1, with 8 bases matching TRBD2. J was trimmed by 6 bases and V by 5 bases; bases with no gene match: 6. Germline V CDR1 and CDR2: SGHNT, YENEEA. The CDR3 is made up of 14 amino acids. The CDR3 spells CASSPGTSSNEQFF. The CDR3 coding sequence is TGTGCCAGCAGCCCCGGGACTAGTAGCAATGAGCAGTTCTTC.

The chain couples TRBV10-3 to TRBJ1-1; TRBD1 matches 7 bases. Trimming removed 6 bases from V and 0 bases from J; junction bases left unmatched: 4. Germline V gene sequence: CDR1 ENHRY, CDR2 SYGVKD. The CDR3 totals 14 residues. This CDR3 is CAIRRQGLNTEAFF. CDR3 nucleotide sequence: TGTGCCATCAGGAGACAGGGTTTGAACACTGAAGCTTTCTTT.

The chain carries TRBV15 and TRBJ2-5, with 7 bases fitting TRBD2. Germline values: CDR1 LNHNV, CDR2 YYDKDF (reference sequence). V gave up 0 bases and J gave up 7 bases; unmatched junction bases: 11. The CDR3 sequence is 16 residues long. The CDR3 region is CATSRDAGRERGTQYF. CDR3 DNA: TGTGCCACCAGCAGAGACGCTGGGCGGGAGAGGGGGACCCAGTACTTC. Using reference TRBV15 and TRBJ2-5 for the parts outside the CDR3, the full variable domain is DAMVIQNPRYQVTQFGKPVTLSCSQTLNHNVMYWYQQKSSQAPKLLFHYYDKDFNNEADTPDNFQSRRPNTSFCFLDIRSPGLGDTAMYLCATSRDAGRERGTQYFGPGTRLLVL.

The rearrangement joins TRBV6-5 to TRBJ2-7, with 7 bases lining up with TRBD1. The CDR3 spans 14 residues. Germline V gene sequence: CDR1 MNHEY, CDR2 SVGAGI. J lost 5 bases, V lost 2 bases, and 6 bases had no gene match. Here the CDR3 reads CASSYRADRDEQYF. The CDR3 nucleotides read TGTGCCAGCAGTTACAGGGCAGACAGGGACGAGCAGTACTTC.

The CDR3 region is CASSLLAGVYSYEQYF. The CDR3 coding sequence is TGTGCCAGCAGCCTATTAGCGGGAGTTTACTCCTACGAGCAGTACTTC. The rearrangement joins TRBV5-6 to TRBJ2-7; 9 positions agree with TRBD2. Germline CDR1 is SGHDT and CDR2 is YYEEEE. Germline trimming cut 4 bases from V and 0 bases from J; bases unmatched to any gene: 8. CDR3 length equals 16 residues.

V is TRBV29-1 and J is TRBJ2-7; D gene ambiguous. This CDR3 region has 17 residues. Germline V CDR1 and CDR2: SQVTM, ANQGSEA. Trimming left V 0 bases short and J 2 bases short, with 20 bases between. The CDR3 sequence is CSVEDPPPPFLTYEQYF. In DNA form, the CDR3 reads TGCAGCGTTGAAGATCCCCCTCCACCCTTTTTAACCTACGAGCAGTACTTC.

The genes are TRBV9 and TRBJ2-2; 7 nucleotides agree with TRBD1. The CDR3 contains 16 residues. The V segment lost 0 bases and the J segment 4 bases; nucleotides outside the gene matches: 6. Germline-derived CDR1 and CDR2 are SGDLS and YYNGEE. Here the CDR3 DNA reads TGTGCCAGCAGCGTAGGAGGGGGCTGGTCCACCGGGGAGCTGTTTTTT. Its protein product is CASSVGGGWSTGELFF.

The chain recombines TRBV18 with TRBJ1-2; maybe TRBD1 (5 bases). The V end was cut by 3 bases, the J end by 3 bases, with 8 bases between. Germline CDR1 and CDR2: KGHSH and LQKENI. The length of the CDR3 is 13 residues. The CDR3 DNA is TGTGCCAGCTCACCTCGGGACGACTATGGCTACACCTTC. This codes for CASSPRDDYGYTF.

The chain recombines TRBV27 with TRBJ2-3, with 8 nucleotides matching TRBD2. This CDR3 has 16 residues. V was pared by 2 bases and J by 5 bases, with 9 bases of the junction left unmatched. CDR1 and CDR2 from the germline V gene are MNHEY and SMNVEV (reference sequence). The CDR3 protein is CASSLGTRMWGDTQYF. The CDR3 DNA sequence: TGTGCCAGCAGTTTAGGGACTAGGATGTGGGGAGATACGCAGTATTTT.

V usage is TRBV6-1 and J usage is TRBJ2-7, with D tentatively TRBD1 or TRBD2 (5 bases each). Trimming took off 8 bases at V and 0 bases at J, with 14 bases between the two ends. Looked up from germline, CDR1 is MNHNS and CDR2 is SASEGT. The CDR3 has 14 residues. CDR3 protein: CASAGTQSSYEQYF. The CDR3 DNA sequence: TGTGCCAGCGCTGGGACGCAGAGCTCCTACGAGCAGTACTTC.

The genes are TRBV5-1 and TRBJ1-1, with D perhaps TRBD1 (5 bases). The CDR3 totals 13 residues. Trimming left V 2 bases short and J 2 bases short, with 7 bases between. Per the germline V gene, CDR1 is SGHRS and CDR2 is YFSETQ. CDR3 DNA sequence: TGCGCCAGCAGCTTCCAGGGAAACACTGAAGCTTTCTTT. This encodes CASSFQGNTEAFF. Combining the CDR3 with reference TRBV5-1 and TRBJ1-1 gives the whole variable domain KAGVTQTPRYLIKTRGQQVTLSCSPISGHRSVSWYQQTPGQGLQFLFEYFSETQRNKGNFPGRFSGRQFSNSRSEMNVSTLELGDSALYLCASSFQGNTEAFFGQGTRLTVV.

V usage is TRBV27 and J usage is TRBJ2-3; TRBD2 agrees at 10 bases. After removal of 4 bases from V and 2 bases from J, the junction contained 9 bases not matched to a gene. The germline gives CDR1 MNHEY, CDR2 SMNVEV (reference sequence). The CDR3 is made up of 17 amino acids. The CDR3 nucleotides read TGTGCCAGCAGTTACCTCCTAGCGGGGGCTCACACAGATACGCAGTATTTT. Amino acids: CASSYLLAGAHTDTQYF.